One and the same sample provided the 21 T cell receptor beta chains below, sequenced in a study of blood T cell repertoires in COVID-19. Sequencing was performed with immunoSEQ multiplex PCR; in TCRdb, only in-frame clones are kept and a portion is missing. The table lists over 200,000 clones, about 84% of them singletons. Sequenced material: PBMCs or T cells enriched from blood (not recorded which). These TCRs come from a man between 60 and 70 years old who had recovered from COVID-19.

V and J are TRBV27 and TRBJ1-1; D unclear. Germline lookup yields CDR1 MNHEY and CDR2 SMNVEV (reference sequence). The CDR3 is made up of 15 amino acids. V shed 0 bases and J shed 3 bases, with 11 bases lying between them. The CDR3 protein is CASSLSLGFDTEAFF. DNA for the CDR3: TGTGCCAGCAGTTTATCTCTGGGCTTTGACACTGAAGCTTTCTTT.

The rearrangement links TRBV10-3 to TRBJ2-1; tentatively, D is TRBD1 (5 bases). CDR3 length: 16 amino acids. CDR1 and CDR2 from the germline V gene are ENHRY and SYGVKD. Trimming shortened V by 6 bases and J by 2 bases, and 17 bases separated the two germline ends. CDR3 sequence: CAIRTTVDLPYNEQFF. As DNA, the CDR3 is TGTGCCATCAGAACGACAGTAGACCTCCCCTACAATGAGCAGTTCTTC.

V usage is TRBV7-8 and J usage is TRBJ2-5; 10 nucleotides agree with TRBD1. The CDR3 length is 15 residues. In germline, CDR1 is SGHVS, CDR2 FQNEAQ. Trimming at V came to 5 bases and at J to 5 bases, leaving 8 bases not matched to a gene. The CDR3 sequence: CASSARQGARETQYF. The CDR3 region has the DNA TGTGCCAGCAGCGCCCGACAGGGGGCTAGGGAGACCCAGTACTTC.

J is TRBJ1-2 and V is TRBV5-1, with TRBD1 matching 7 bases. The V gene's germline CDR1 is SGHRS and CDR2 YFSETQ. With V trimmed by 4 bases and J by 1 base, 4 bases remained unmatched. This CDR3 comprises 14 residues. For the CDR3, the DNA is TGCGCCAGCAGCCCTGGGACAGTTAACTATGGCTACACCTTC. As protein: CASSPGTVNYGYTF.

This chain uses TRBV6-2 or TRBV6-3 with TRBJ1-2; D unclear. The CDR3 length is 13 residues. Between the trimmed V and J ends, which lost 3 bases and 3 bases, there was a span of 8 bases. CDR1 MNHEY and CDR2 SVGEGT come from the germline V gene. CDR3 loop: CASSYSQDYGYTF. The DNA for the CDR3 is TGTGCCAGCAGTTATAGTCAGGACTATGGCTACACCTTC.

The chain has TRBV5-1 and TRBJ1-6, with D unresolved. CDR3 length equals 14 residues. V was pared by 5 bases and J by 6 bases, with 12 bases between. Germline V gives CDR1 SGHRS, CDR2 YFSETQ. The CDR3: CASRVEVRNSPLHF. The CDR3 coding sequence is TGCGCCAGCAGAGTGGAGGTTCGTAATTCACCCCTCCACTTT.

This chain connects TRBV6-5 to TRBJ2-1; 11 bases agree with TRBD2. Trimming at V came to 1 base and at J to 6 bases, leaving 2 bases not matched to a gene. There are 15 residues in the CDR3. Per the germline V gene, CDR1 is MNHEY and CDR2 is SVGAGI. This CDR3 reads CASSYFSGGANEQFF. The CDR3 coding sequence is TGTGCCAGCAGTTACTTTAGCGGGGGGGCCAATGAGCAGTTCTTC.

V gene TRBV5-5 combines with J gene TRBJ1-3; D gene ambiguous. This CDR3 comprises 15 residues. CDR1 is SGHKS and CDR2 is YYEKEE in the germline V gene (reference sequence). V shed 0 bases and J shed 4 bases, with 11 bases lying between them. The DNA for the CDR3 is TGTGCCAGCAGCTTGGTCGTGGACTCAGGAAACACCATATATTTT. This sequence encodes CASSLVVDSGNTIYF.

The CDR3 nucleotides are TGTGCCAGCAGCGCAAACACCGGGACAGAAGAGACCCAGTACTTC. Its translation is CASSANTGTEETQYF. This chain joins TRBV5-4 and TRBJ2-5, with TRBD1 matching over 7 bases. J was trimmed by 3 bases and V by 4 bases; bases with no gene match: 9. The CDR3 runs to 15 residues. CDR1 is SGHNT, CDR2 YYREEE, per germline (reference sequence).

The chain carries TRBV5-6 and TRBJ2-5; weak D call: TRBD2 (5 bases). Looked up from germline, CDR1 is SGHDT and CDR2 is YYEEEE. CDR3 length equals 14 residues. Trimming pared 3 bases from V and 5 bases from J, leaving 14 bases between. The CDR3 region has the DNA TGTGCCAGCAGCTGGGAGCCTCGGTTGGAGACCCAGTACTTC. Its protein is CASSWEPRLETQYF. Variable domain in full (rest from reference TRBV5-6 and TRBJ2-5): DAGVTQSPTHLIKTRGQQVTLRCSPKSGHDTVSWYQQALGQGPQFIFQYYEEEERQRGNFPDRFSGHQFPNYSSELNVNALLLGDSALYLCASSWEPRLETQYFGPGTRLLVL.

The gene calls are TRBV15 and TRBJ1-2, with TRBD1 matching 9 bases. V lost 2 bases and J lost 6; bases outside the gene matches: 10. In germline, CDR1 is LNHNV, CDR2 YYDKDF (reference sequence). This CDR3 contains 16 residues. This CDR3 reads CATSRTGTGNVDGYTF. DNA of the CDR3: TGTGCCACCAGCAGAACCGGGACAGGGAATGTGGATGGCTACACCTTC.

V gene TRBV18 combines with J gene TRBJ1-2; TRBD1 might be the D (5 bases). Deletions cut 8 bases from V and 1 base from J, with 14 bases between. The CDR3 has 14 residues. The germline V gene has CDR1 KGHSH and CDR2 LQKENI. CDR3 region: CASAPPTVNYGYTF. The CDR3 nucleotides are TGTGCCAGCGCCCCCCCGACAGTTAACTATGGCTACACCTTC. The entire variable domain, with the rest obtained from reference TRBV18 and TRBJ1-2, is as follows: NAGVMQNPRHLVRRRGQEARLRCSPMKGHSHVYWYRQLPEEGLKFMVYLQKENIIDESGMPKERFSAEFPKEGPSILRIQQVVRGDSAAYFCASAPPTVNYGYTFGSGTRLTVV.

This clone was counted between two and nine times. This rearrangement joins TRBV20-1 to TRBJ1-2; no firm D call. Germline V gene sequence: CDR1 DFQATT, CDR2 SNEGSKA (reference sequence). V lost 3 bases to trimming and J lost 8 bases, with 10 bases between them. This CDR3 region has 11 residues. The CDR3 bases are TGCAGTGCTAGTGAGAGCAAAGGCTACACCTTC. It encodes CSASESKGYTF.

This sequence joins TRBV4-1 and TRBJ2-2, with TRBD2 matching over 8 bases. The CDR3 is made up of 18 amino acids. Trimming took 0 bases from V and 4 from J; bases not matched to a gene: 10. Germline lookup yields CDR1 MGHRA and CDR2 YSYEKL. In DNA, the CDR3 is TGCGCCAGCAGCCAAGATCGTAGAACTAGCGGACTCACCGGGGAGCTGTTTTTT. Translation gives CASSQDRRTSGLTGELFF.

The rearrangement uses TRBV18 and TRBJ1-2; D is perhaps TRBD1 (6 bases). The germline V gene encodes CDR1 KGHSH and CDR2 LQKENI. This CDR3 region has 14 residues. The ends were cut back, 3 bases at V and 6 bases at J, with 14 bases in the middle. For the CDR3, the DNA is TGTGCCAGCTCACCGGTTTCCCGACAGGATGGCTACACCTTC. Translation gives CASSPVSRQDGYTF. The entire variable domain, with the rest obtained from reference TRBV18 and TRBJ1-2, is as follows: NAGVMQNPRHLVRRRGQEARLRCSPMKGHSHVYWYRQLPEEGLKFMVYLQKENIIDESGMPKERFSAEFPKEGPSILRIQQVVRGDSAAYFCASSPVSRQDGYTFGSGTRLTVV.

This chain joins TRBV5-6 and TRBJ2-3, with TRBD1 matching over 7 bases. Germline CDR1 and CDR2: SGHDT and YYEEEE. This CDR3 spans 14 amino acids. V shed 3 bases, J shed 0 bases, and the junction held 1 base outside the gene matches. CDR3 bases: TGTGCCAGCAGCTCGACAGGGAGCACAGATACGCAGTATTTT. Protein product: CASSSTGSTDTQYF. Full variable domain (rest looked up from reference TRBV5-6 and TRBJ2-3): DAGVTQSPTHLIKTRGQQVTLRCSPKSGHDTVSWYQQALGQGPQFIFQYYEEEERQRGNFPDRFSGHQFPNYSSELNVNALLLGDSALYLCASSSTGSTDTQYFGPGTRLTVL.

This rearrangement joins TRBV19 to TRBJ2-3, with TRBD2 matching over 11 bases. V was pared by 5 bases and J by 5 bases, with 6 bases of the junction left unmatched. Germline CDR1 and CDR2: LNHDA and SQIVND (reference sequence). The CDR3 is made up of 15 amino acids. Here the CDR3 reads CASSGLAGGIDTQYF. Here the CDR3 DNA reads TGTGCCAGTAGTGGCTTAGCGGGGGGGATAGATACGCAGTATTTT.

The genes are TRBV5-6 and TRBJ2-7; perhaps TRBD2 as D (6 bases). Per germline, CDR1 SGHDT and CDR2 YYEEEE. The CDR3 contains 13 residues. The V end lost 0 bases, the J end lost 2 bases, and 6 bases lay between the germline ends. This CDR3 is CASSLGTTYEQYF. The CDR3 DNA sequence: TGTGCCAGCAGCTTGGGGACTACCTACGAGCAGTACTTC.

This rearrangement joins TRBV2 to TRBJ2-2, with TRBD2 as a possible D gene (5 bases). Germline V gene data show CDR1 as SNHLY and CDR2 as FYNNEI. V was clipped by 7 bases and J by 3 bases, with 9 bases between them. This CDR3 contains 13 residues. The CDR3 sequence is CASKMRDTGELFF. The CDR3 nucleotides are TGTGCCAGCAAGATGAGGGACACCGGGGAGCTGTTTTTT. Drawing the rest from reference TRBV2 and TRBJ2-2, the complete variable domain is EPEVTQTPSHQVTQMGQEVILRCVPISNHLYFYWYRQILGQKVEFLVSFYNNEISEKSEIFDDQFSVERPDGSNFTLKIRSTKLEDSAMYFCASKMRDTGELFFGEGSRLTVL.

The chain carries TRBV9 and TRBJ2-4; TRBD1 might be the D (6 bases). CDR3 length equals 15 residues. Deletions cut 0 bases from V and 8 bases from J, with 15 bases between. The germline gives CDR1 SGDLS, CDR2 YYNGEE. CDR3 in amino acids: CASSVGPQGADIQYF. The CDR3 DNA is TGTGCCAGCAGCGTAGGACCACAGGGTGCGGACATTCAGTACTTC.

The rearrangement uses TRBV6-5 and TRBJ1-5, with D possibly being TRBD1 (5 bases). Trimming took 6 bases from V and 5 from J, leaving 14 bases between them. The CDR3 loop spans 14 amino acids. The germline V gene encodes CDR1 MNHEY and CDR2 SVGAGI. The DNA of the CDR3 is TGTGCCAGCAGCTCGTTCAGGGTGGATCAGCCCCAGCATTTT. Encoded protein: CASSSFRVDQPQHF.